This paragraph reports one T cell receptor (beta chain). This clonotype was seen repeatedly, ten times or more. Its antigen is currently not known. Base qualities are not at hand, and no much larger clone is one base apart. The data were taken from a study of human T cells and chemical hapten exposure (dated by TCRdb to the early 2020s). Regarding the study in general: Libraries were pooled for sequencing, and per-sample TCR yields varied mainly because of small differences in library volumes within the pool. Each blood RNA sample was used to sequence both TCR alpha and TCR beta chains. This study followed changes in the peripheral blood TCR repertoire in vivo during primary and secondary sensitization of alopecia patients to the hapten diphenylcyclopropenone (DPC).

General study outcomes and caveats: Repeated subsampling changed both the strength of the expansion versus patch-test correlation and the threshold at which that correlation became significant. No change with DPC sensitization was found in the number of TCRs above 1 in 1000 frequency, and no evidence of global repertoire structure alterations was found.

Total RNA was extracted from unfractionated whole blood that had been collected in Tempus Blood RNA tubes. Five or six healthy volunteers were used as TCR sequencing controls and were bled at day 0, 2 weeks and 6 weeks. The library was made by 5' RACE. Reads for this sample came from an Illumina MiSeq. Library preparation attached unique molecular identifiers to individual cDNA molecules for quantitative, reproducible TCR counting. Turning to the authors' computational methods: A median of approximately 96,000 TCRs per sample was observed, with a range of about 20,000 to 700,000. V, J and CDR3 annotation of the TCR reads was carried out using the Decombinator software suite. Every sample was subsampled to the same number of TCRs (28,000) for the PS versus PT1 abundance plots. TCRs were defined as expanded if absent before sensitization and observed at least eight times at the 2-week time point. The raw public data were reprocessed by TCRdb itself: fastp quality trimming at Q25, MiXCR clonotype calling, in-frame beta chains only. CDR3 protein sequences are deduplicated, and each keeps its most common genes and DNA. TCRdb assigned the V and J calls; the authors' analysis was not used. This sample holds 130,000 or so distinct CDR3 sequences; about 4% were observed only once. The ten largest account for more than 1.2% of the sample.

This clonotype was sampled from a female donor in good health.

The nucleotides read TGCGCCAGCAGCCAGGGGGGGGCGCAGGGCTACACCTTC. Its product reads: CASSQGGAQGYTF. This receptor chain uses TRBV4-3 and TRBJ1-2; possibly the D gene is TRBD1, per 6 matching bases. CDR1 LGHNA and CDR2 YSLEER were looked up in the germline V gene. V loses 3 bases, J loses 8 bases, and the germline ends lie 13 bases apart. The CDR3, from cysteine to phenylalanine, totals 13 residues. Only CDR3 DNA is held: 39 bases, read in frame from base 1.